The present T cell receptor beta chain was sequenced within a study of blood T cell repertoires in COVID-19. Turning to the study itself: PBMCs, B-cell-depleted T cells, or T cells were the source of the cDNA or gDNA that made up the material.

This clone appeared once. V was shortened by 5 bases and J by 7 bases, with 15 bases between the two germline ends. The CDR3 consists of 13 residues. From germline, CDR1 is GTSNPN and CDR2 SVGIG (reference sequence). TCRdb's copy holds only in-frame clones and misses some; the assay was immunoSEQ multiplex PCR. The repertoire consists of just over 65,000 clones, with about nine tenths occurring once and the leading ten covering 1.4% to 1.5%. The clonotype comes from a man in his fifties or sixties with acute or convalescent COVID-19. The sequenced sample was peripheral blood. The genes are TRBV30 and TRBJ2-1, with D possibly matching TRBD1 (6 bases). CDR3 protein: CAWGLQGGNEQFF. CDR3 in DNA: TGTGCCTGGGGATTACAGGGTGGAAATGAGCAGTTCTTC.